This TCR beta chain was observed in a study of graft-versus-host responses after intestinal transplantation. At the level of the study: Recipients were given multivisceral, liver-intestinal, or isolated intestinal transplants. The study gave all recipients anti-thymocyte globulin induction, then tacrolimus and steroids for roughly 3 years. Notes on the study in general: Declining HvG levels early post-transplant were linked to peak circulating GvH clone levels. Some GvH clones were seen earlier in gut or blood, suggesting intestinal origin.

As regards this clone: Antigen: not known.

TCRdb's table, derived via immunoSEQ multiplex PCR, lists solely in-frame clones and lacks some. Of about 90,000 clones in the sample, 90% to 95% were seen once. This clonotype was sampled from a human donor who received an intestinal transplant. Sequencing was performed on unstimulated CD8+ T cells sorted from spleen or lymph node cells, taken before intestinal transplant.

This chain's CDR3 is CASSPGGGYEQYF. The CDR3 coding sequence is TGCGCCAGCAGCCCGGGGGGGGGCTACGAGCAGTACTTC. The genes are TRBV10-2 and TRBJ2-7, with 8 bases fitting TRBD2. With 6 bases clipped from V and 3 bases from J, the junction kept 4 bases outside the gene matches. Germline CDR1 and CDR2: WSHSY and SAAADI. This CDR3 has 13 residues.